These 23 T cell receptor beta chains share one sample of origin, sequenced in a study of blood T cell repertoires in COVID-19. Generated by immunoSEQ multiplex PCR, the TCRdb table keeps only in-frame clones and is missing some. The table shows some 150,000 clones, with 80% occurring only once. Sequenced material: peripheral blood. These receptors all come from a man aged 60-69 years with active or convalescent COVID-19.

This chain connects TRBV10-3 to TRBJ1-5; no reliable D call. The germline V gene has CDR1 ENHRY and CDR2 SYGVKD. V lost 3 bases and J lost 2, with 14 bases in between. The CDR3 loop spans 16 amino acids. The CDR3 loop reads CAISDLGLGGNQPQHF. The CDR3 DNA reads TGTGCCATCAGTGATCTCGGGTTAGGTGGCAATCAGCCCCAGCATTTT.

This clone was found once. The chain joins TRBV7-9 to TRBJ2-1; D perhaps matches TRBD2 (6 bases). Germline CDR1 reads SEHNR; CDR2 reads FQNEAQ (reference sequence). The CDR3 contains 15 residues. Trimming removed 5 bases from V and 9 bases from J, with 20 bases in between. CDR3 in DNA: TGTGCCAGCAGCCCCCCTGGGCGGGGTAAGGGTGAGCAGTTCTTC. Protein product: CASSPPGRGKGEQFF.

The chain combines TRBV18 with TRBJ2-2; D possibly corresponds to TRBD1 (6 bases). Germline V CDR1 and CDR2: KGHSH, LQKENI. The CDR3 has 16 amino acids. The V gene lost 1 base and the J gene lost 0 bases, with 9 bases spanning the gap. CDR3: CASSPLGQANTGELFF. CDR3 in DNA: TGTGCCAGCTCACCACTGGGACAAGCGAACACCGGGGAGCTGTTTTTT.

The gene calls are TRBV27 and TRBJ1-3, with D perhaps TRBD1 (5 bases). The germline V and J ends were trimmed by 11 bases and 0 bases, with 17 bases remaining between them. The CDR3 is made up of 15 amino acids. Germline V gene data show CDR1 as MNHEY and CDR2 as SMNVEV (reference sequence). The CDR3 region has the DNA TGTGCCGACAGCATAGATAATAACTCTGGAAACACCATATATTTT. This sequence encodes CADSIDNNSGNTIYF.

The genes are TRBV5-1 and TRBJ1-4, with TRBD1 matching 8 bases. The CDR3 spans 14 residues. J gave up 8 bases and V 1 base, and 4 bases lay outside the gene matches. Germline CDR1 is SGHRS and CDR2 is YFSETQ. CDR3 loop: CASSLQQGDEKLFF. In DNA, the CDR3 is TGCGCCAGCAGCTTGCAACAGGGGGACGAAAAACTGTTTTTT.

V and J are TRBV28 and TRBJ2-1, with 12 bases lining up with TRBD2. The CDR3 covers 15 residues. Germline CDR1 MDHEN, CDR2 SYDVKM. Trimming cost V 4 bases and J 6 bases; bases outside gene matches: 4. CDR3 sequence: CASSSLAGGINEQFF. Here the CDR3 DNA reads TGTGCCAGCAGTTCACTAGCGGGAGGAATCAATGAGCAGTTCTTC.

This clone has only one observation. This chain joins TRBV24-1 and TRBJ2-2, with 10 bases lining up with TRBD2. After removal of 3 bases from V and 4 bases from J, the junction contained 19 bases not matched to a gene. This CDR3 has 21 amino acids. Germline values: CDR1 KGHDR, CDR2 SFDVKD. The CDR3 DNA reads TGTGCCACCAGTGATCCCCTGGGGAGCGGGAGGGCCGAGAGGGCCACCGGGGAGCTGTTTTTT. Its protein product is CATSDPLGSGRAERATGELFF.

The chain uses TRBV2 and TRBJ2-5; 12 bases line up with TRBD1. With 8 bases clipped from V and 4 bases from J, the junction kept 8 bases outside the gene matches. The CDR3 has 15 residues. Germline loops: CDR1 SNHLY, CDR2 FYNNEI. The DNA of the CDR3 is TGTGCCAGCCAAGGGACAGGGGGCGGGAGAGAGACCCAGTACTTC. Protein product: CASQGTGGGRETQYF.

The rearrangement joins TRBV6-5 to TRBJ2-3; D may be TRBD2 (6 bases). The V end lost 4 bases, the J end lost 0 bases, and 14 bases lay between the germline ends. Germline V gene data show CDR1 as MNHEY and CDR2 as SVGAGI. This CDR3 has 16 amino acids. The CDR3 bases are TGTGCCAGCAGTTCCTCCCGCCGGGGGAGCACAGATACGCAGTATTTT. Translation: CASSSSRRGSTDTQYF.

This sequence joins TRBV15 and TRBJ1-1, with TRBD1 identical over 9 bases. After removal of 1 base from V and 0 bases from J, the junction contained 6 bases not matched to a gene. CDR1 and CDR2 (germline): LNHNV, YYDKDF (reference sequence). There are 17 residues in the CDR3. CDR3: CATSRGGQGFMNTEAFF. The CDR3 region has the DNA TGTGCCACCAGCAGAGGGGGACAGGGCTTTATGAACACTGAAGCTTTCTTT.

The table lists this clone with a few counts. The V and J genes are TRBV6-6 and TRBJ2-7; TRBD2 aligns across 9 bases. J lost 3 bases, V lost 2 bases, and 5 bases had no gene match. This CDR3 region has 15 residues. Germline V lookup: CDR1 MNHNY, CDR2 SVGAGI (reference sequence). Here the CDR3 DNA reads TGTGCCAGCAGTTACGGGGCTAGCGGGAACTACGAGCAGTACTTC. This gives the protein CASSYGASGNYEQYF.

This clone is a singleton in its sample. The V and J genes are TRBV4-2 and TRBJ2-3, with 7 bases aligning to TRBD2. Germline CDR1 and CDR2: LGHNA and YNFKEQ. There are 17 residues in the CDR3. V was pared by 0 bases and J by 6 bases, with 12 bases of the junction left unmatched. CDR3 sequence: CASSQERGGTGRDTQYF. The CDR3 DNA reads as TGTGCCAGCAGCCAAGAAAGGGGAGGGACTGGAAGGGATACGCAGTATTTT.

This clone has a handful of counts. V gene TRBV11-3 combines with J gene TRBJ2-7; TRBD2 agrees at 11 bases. V lost 1 base to trimming and J lost 6 bases; unmatched junction nucleotides: 2. The CDR3 has 14 amino acids. CDR1 is SGHNT, CDR2 YENEEA, per germline. CDR3 coding DNA: TGTGCCAGCAGCTTAGGACTAGCGGGAAGCGAGCAGTACTTC. Translation: CASSLGLAGSEQYF.

The rearrangement joins TRBV6-5 to TRBJ2-1, with D perhaps TRBD2 (6 bases). Between the trimmed V and J ends, which lost 0 bases and 2 bases, there was a span of 11 bases. The CDR3 has 16 amino acids. CDR1 MNHEY and CDR2 SVGAGI come from the germline V gene. In nucleotides, the CDR3 is TGTGCCAGCAGTTACTCGAGCGCGGGAACCTACAATGAGCAGTTCTTC. Its translation is CASSYSSAGTYNEQFF.

The chain is built from TRBV4-3 and TRBJ1-1, with D possibly being TRBD1 (5 bases). Deletions cut 1 base from V and 6 bases from J, with 12 bases between. CDR3 length: 14 amino acids. Germline-derived CDR1 and CDR2 are LGHNA and YSLEER. CDR3 amino acids: CASSQVMGLAEAFF. The CDR3, as DNA: TGCGCCAGCAGCCAAGTAATGGGGCTCGCTGAAGCTTTCTTT.

This chain uses TRBV3-1 (or the pseudogene TRBV3-2) with TRBJ1-6; unclear D gene. Germline V gene lookup returns CDR1 LGHDT and CDR2 YNNKEL (reference sequence). CDR3 size: 11 residues. V was cut by 3 bases and J by 14 bases, with 8 bases left in between. This chain's CDR3 is CASSHEEALHF. The CDR3 bases are TGTGCCAGCAGCCATGAGGAGGCCCTCCACTTT.

This chain connects TRBV29-1 to TRBJ1-5; 11 nucleotides align to TRBD1. The CDR3 totals 15 residues. Germline CDR1 SQVTM, CDR2 ANQGSEA. The J segment lost 7 bases and the V segment lost 6 bases, leaving 11 bases of the junction unmatched. Here the CDR3 DNA reads TGCAGCGTATCAACCGGGACAGGGGGAGGCCAGCCCCAGCATTTT. Its translation: CSVSTGTGGGQPQHF.

The rearrangement joins TRBV5-1 to TRBJ1-1; TRBD1 agrees at 9 bases. CDR1 and CDR2 (germline): SGHRS, YFSETQ. Germline trimming cut 1 base from V and 2 bases from J; bases unmatched to any gene: 6. The length of the CDR3 is 16 residues. CDR3 bases: TGCGCCAGCAGCTTGAACACAGGGGGCCAAAACACTGAAGCTTTCTTT. Amino acids: CASSLNTGGQNTEAFF.

The gene calls are TRBV18 and TRBJ2-2; TRBD1 matches 8 bases. The CDR3 is 16 residues long. J gave up 4 bases and V 1 base, and 5 bases lay outside the gene matches. Germline V gene sequence: CDR1 KGHSH, CDR2 LQKENI. Written as DNA, the CDR3 is TGTGCCAGCTCACCACAGGGGACAGGCGGCACCGGGGAGCTGTTTTTT. Amino acids: CASSPQGTGGTGELFF.

The genes are TRBV2 and TRBJ1-2, with no clear D. The ends were cut back, 8 bases at V and 4 bases at J, with 11 bases in the middle. The CDR3 is made up of 12 amino acids. In germline, CDR1 is SNHLY, CDR2 FYNNEI. The CDR3 DNA sequence: TGTGCCAGCGGCACGGGTGTCTATGGCTACACCTTC. Protein sequence: CASGTGVYGYTF.

CDR3 DNA sequence: TGTGCCAGCAGCAAACGACTAGTTCTCTCCTACGAGCAGTACTTC. Its translation is CASSKRLVLSYEQYF. The chain carries TRBV3-1 (or the pseudogene TRBV3-2) and TRBJ2-7, with a tentative D call TRBD2 (6 bases). Trimming left V 5 bases short and J 0 bases short, with 14 bases between. Per germline, CDR1 LGHDT and CDR2 YNNKEL (reference sequence). There are 15 residues in the CDR3.

Ten or more counts support this clone. The DNA of the CDR3 is TGCGCCAGCAGCCAAGATCCAGCGGGAAGGAGAACGCAGTATTTT. This encodes CASSQDPAGRRTQYF. This sequence joins TRBV4-1 and TRBJ2-3; 7 nucleotides line up with TRBD2. Losses at the gene ends were 0 bases for V and 9 bases for J; bases not matched to a gene: 9. Germline CDR1 reads MGHRA; CDR2 reads YSYEKL. CDR3 length: 15 residues.

V and J are TRBV7-3 and TRBJ1-3; 7 nucleotides match TRBD1. The V gene end was trimmed by 6 bases and the J gene end by 4 bases; junction bases not matched to a gene: 6. The CDR3 is made up of 14 amino acids. Germline values: CDR1 SGHTA, CDR2 FQGTGA. The CDR3 region has the DNA TGTGCCAGCAGTCAGGGGGGTCCCGGAAACACCATATATTTT. Translation gives CASSQGGPGNTIYF.